A few counts support the clone carrying this T cell receptor beta chain. Its antigen is undetermined. The data were obtained in a study of T cells in Graves' hyperthyroidism and ophthalmopathy. General observations from the study: Among thyroid clonotypes expanded above 0.001, most also appeared in blood. A model of 13 V-J pairs discriminated ophthalmopathy from stable hyperthyroidism.

The CDR3 loop spans 13 amino acids. The V gene lost 4 bases and the J gene lost 0 bases, with 10 bases spanning the gap. Germline CDR1 reads GTSNPN; CDR2 reads SVGIG (reference sequence). Uncontrolled infection, other autoimmune disease, pregnancy or lactation led to exclusion. Orbital computed tomography and thyroid ultrasound, together with serum TRAb and thyroxine and clinical symptoms, were used for diagnoses. There were TCR beta CDR3 regions amplified from RNA transcripts. The primer set for the first-round RT-PCR of the TCR CDR3 was HTBI. TCRdb analysed the multiplex PCR reads with MiXCR anew, one entry per CDR3 protein. Of approximately 500,000 distinct CDR3 sequences listed, 46% are singletons.

The sequence came from a woman aged 18 to 35 with Graves' hyperthyroidism. The chain has TRBV30 and TRBJ2-7; D may be TRBD1 (6 bases). The sequenced sample was peripheral blood or thyroid tissue (not recorded which). The CDR3 is CAWNRVSSYEQYF. For the CDR3, the DNA is TGTGCCTGGAACAGGGTAAGCTCCTACGAGCAGTACTTC.